These 23 T cell receptor beta chains came from one sample sequenced in a study of cytomegalovirus exposure and HLA in healthy donors. PCR amplification relied on 60 Vbeta primers (plus 13 Jbeta primers). TCRdb's table, derived via immunoSEQ multiplex PCR, lists solely in-frame clones and lacks some. The sample consists of more than 150,000 clones, around 80% of them appearing once. Material for sequencing was PBMCs. These receptor sequences come from a girl aged 5 to 17 in good health and CMV-seropositive.

The chain has TRBV2 and TRBJ2-6; possible D gene TRBD1, 6 bases. There are 16 residues in the CDR3. The germline V gene has CDR1 SNHLY and CDR2 FYNNEI. V lost 5 bases and J lost 0, with 11 bases in between. For the CDR3, the DNA is TGTGCCAGCAGTCTAGGACAGAGCTCTGGGGCCAACGTCCTGACTTTC. It specifies CASSLGQSSGANVLTF.

The chain has TRBV9 and TRBJ1-5; 7 bases are a match to TRBD1. V was pared by 6 bases and J by 11 bases, with 14 bases of the junction left unmatched. CDR1 and CDR2 (germline): SGDLS, YYNGEE. The CDR3 spans 14 residues. For the CDR3, the DNA is TGTGCCAGCATTAGCCAGGGGGAAGCCTTGGCCCAGCATTTT. Protein: CASISQGEALAQHF. Together with reference TRBV9 and TRBJ1-5, the CDR3 gives the full variable domain: DSGVTQTPKHLITATGQRVTLRCSPRSGDLSVYWYQQSLDQGLQFLIQYYNGEERAKGNILERFSAQQFPDLHSELNLSSLELGDSALYFCASISQGEALAQHFGDGTRLSIL.

To note about this clone: One end of the junction is discordant with germline, which a read error may explain. The chain combines TRBV25-1 with TRBJ2-7; TRBD2 matches at 7 bases. The CDR3 totals 14 residues. Germline-derived CDR1 and CDR2 are MGHDK and SYGVNS. CDR3 in DNA: TGTGCCGGCAGGTATGGCGGCGGGGGCTACGAGCAGTACTTC. This sequence encodes CAGRYGGGGYEQYF.

The V gene is TRBV4-1, the J gene TRBJ2-3; D is possibly TRBD1 (6 bases). From germline, CDR1 is MGHRA and CDR2 YSYEKL. Trimming left V 6 bases short and J 4 bases short, with 20 bases between. There are 16 residues in the CDR3. The CDR3 nucleotides are TGCGCCAGCAGTTTCAAGACAGGTATTAGTTCAGATACGCAGTATTTT. This encodes CASSFKTGISSDTQYF.

This chain links TRBV4-3 with TRBJ2-5, with 9 bases that match TRBD1. J lost 5 bases, V lost 4 bases, and 8 bases had no gene match. The CDR3 runs to 15 residues. Germline V CDR1 and CDR2: LGHNA, YSLEER. The CDR3 DNA reads TGCGCCAGCAGCCCGGGACAGGGAAAGAGGGAGACCCAGTACTTC. Encoded protein: CASSPGQGKRETQYF.

The chain carries TRBV4-1 and TRBJ2-7; 7 bases align to TRBD1. From germline, CDR1 is MGHRA and CDR2 YSYEKL. The CDR3 consists of 17 residues. The J segment lost 0 bases and the V segment lost 2 bases, leaving 10 bases of the junction unmatched. The DNA of the CDR3 is TGCGCCAGCAGCCAACTTACTCGACAGGGTGGCTCCTACGAGCAGTACTTC. It is translated as CASSQLTRQGGSYEQYF.

The rearrangement uses TRBV7-2 and TRBJ2-3; TRBD1 might be the D (6 bases). The V gene lost 5 bases and the J gene lost 5 bases, with 17 bases spanning the gap. Per germline, CDR1 SGHTA and CDR2 FQGNSA. The CDR3 sequence is 15 residues long. CDR3 loop: CASSLTGWTGDTQYF. In DNA form, the CDR3 reads TGTGCCAGCAGCCTTACAGGGTGGACTGGAGATACGCAGTATTTT. Together with reference TRBV7-2 and TRBJ2-3, the CDR3 gives the full variable domain: GAGVSQSPSNKVTEKGKDVELRCDPISGHTALYWYRQSLGQGLEFLIYFQGNSAPDKSGLPSDRFSAERTGGSVSTLTIQRTQQEDSAVYLCASSLTGWTGDTQYFGPGTRLTVL.

This clone was seen once. The gene calls are TRBV19 and TRBJ2-5; D remains unclear. Germline-derived CDR1 and CDR2 are LNHDA and SQIVND (reference sequence). The CDR3 has 13 residues. Trimming cost V 3 bases and J 4 bases, with 9 bases left between them. The CDR3 region has the DNA TGTGCCAGTAGTATCCCCGGTGGAGAGACCCAGTACTTC. Protein product: CASSIPGGETQYF.

The rearrangement uses TRBV11-2 and TRBJ1-2; 8 nucleotides match TRBD1. CDR1 SGHAT and CDR2 FQNNGV come from the germline V gene. CDR3 size: 14 residues. The junction had 5 bases not matched to a gene; V was cut back by 5 bases and J by 3 bases. The CDR3 nucleotides read TGTGCCAGCAGCCCACGGACAGGGTACTATGGCTACACCTTC. Its translation is CASSPRTGYYGYTF.

The J gene is TRBJ2-3, the V gene TRBV13; TRBD2 matches 11 bases. Germline V gives CDR1 PRHDT, CDR2 FYEKMQ (reference sequence). CDR3 length equals 16 residues. The V segment lost 5 bases and the J segment 7 bases; nucleotides outside the gene matches: 11. The CDR3 DNA sequence: TGTGCCAGCAGCGTCTCCGGGACTAGCGGTAGAAATACGCAGTATTTT. Amino acids: CASSVSGTSGRNTQYF.

CDR3 in amino acids: CASSESGQRPYEQYF. CDR3 DNA sequence: TGCGCCAGCAGTGAATCGGGCCAGCGGCCCTACGAGCAGTACTTC. The chain joins TRBV10-1 to TRBJ2-7, with TRBD2 as a possible D gene (5 bases). The germline V gene has CDR1 WNHNN and CDR2 SYGVQD (reference sequence). Trimming stripped 3 bases from V and 2 bases from J, with 14 bases between. CDR3 length equals 15 residues.

V and J are TRBV27 and TRBJ2-2; D may be TRBD2 (6 bases). CDR1 is MNHEY and CDR2 is SMNVEV in the germline V gene (reference sequence). Trimming removed 3 bases from V and 6 bases from J, with 14 bases in between. The CDR3 covers 15 residues. CDR3 in amino acids: CASSFFVGGAGELFF. CDR3 in DNA: TGTGCCAGCAGTTTCTTTGTCGGGGGAGCCGGGGAGCTGTTTTTT.

This clone came up a few times. This chain connects TRBV5-1 to TRBJ1-4; no clear D gene. Between the trimmed V and J ends, which lost 2 bases and 7 bases, there was a span of 3 bases. The CDR3 contains 11 residues. Germline loops: CDR1 SGHRS, CDR2 YFSETQ. CDR3 in amino acids: CASSFGEKLFF. As DNA, the CDR3 is TGCGCCAGCAGCTTCGGTGAAAAACTGTTTTTT.

The J gene is TRBJ2-3, the V gene TRBV7-9, with 7 bases fitting TRBD2. The CDR3 is made up of 16 amino acids. The V and J ends lost 5 bases and 4 bases, in that order; junction bases with no gene match: 12. Germline V CDR1 and CDR2: SEHNR, FQNEAQ (reference sequence). The CDR3 coding sequence is TGTGCCAGCAGCGAAGACTTGGCGGGAGATCCAGATACGCAGTATTTT. It translates to CASSEDLAGDPDTQYF.

The chain links TRBV6-1 to TRBJ2-7, with 8 nucleotides matching TRBD2. Germline trimming cut 6 bases from V and 1 base from J; bases unmatched to any gene: 8. Germline V gene sequence: CDR1 MNHNS, CDR2 SASEGT. The CDR3 has 15 residues. CDR3 amino acids: CASRKREKRSYEQYF. The CDR3 DNA reads as TGTGCCAGCAGGAAGCGGGAGAAACGGTCCTACGAGCAGTACTTC.

The V and J genes are TRBV5-4 and TRBJ1-2, with 8 bases that match TRBD1. This CDR3 contains 14 residues. The junction had 4 bases not matched to a gene; V was cut back by 3 bases and J by 3 bases. Germline loops: CDR1 SGHNT, CDR2 YYREEE (reference sequence). This CDR3 is CASSSDRADYGYTF. CDR3 coding DNA: TGTGCCAGCAGCTCGGACAGGGCGGACTATGGCTACACCTTC.

This chain links TRBV18 with TRBJ2-6, with 8 bases aligning to TRBD1. In germline, CDR1 is KGHSH, CDR2 LQKENI. The CDR3 is 16 amino acids. V was clipped by 3 bases and J by 4 bases; unmatched bases: 5. The CDR3 DNA reads TGTGCCAGCTCACCGACAGGGGCGGGAGGGGCCAACGTCCTGACTTTC. Amino acid sequence: CASSPTGAGGANVLTF.

This CDR3 is CASSPGRIDGYTF. The DNA of the CDR3 is TGCGCCAGCAGCCCAGGAAGAATCGATGGCTACACCTTC. The chain recombines TRBV5-1 with TRBJ1-2; D ambiguous. Germline CDR1 and CDR2: SGHRS and YFSETQ. V lost 4 bases, J lost 6 bases, and 13 bases lay in between. The CDR3 runs to 13 residues. The full variable domain, rest sourced from reference TRBV5-1 and TRBJ1-2, is KAGVTQTPRYLIKTRGQQVTLSCSPISGHRSVSWYQQTPGQGLQFLFEYFSETQRNKGNFPGRFSGRQFSNSRSEMNVSTLELGDSALYLCASSPGRIDGYTFGSGTRLTVV.

This clone was seen once. The J gene is TRBJ1-2, the V gene TRBV4-1; 9 bases map to TRBD1. Germline V CDR1 and CDR2: MGHRA, YSYEKL. The trim removed 3 bases at V and 7 bases at J, leaving 3 bases unmatched. The CDR3 runs to 13 residues. DNA of the CDR3: TGCGCCAGCAGCCAGAGGACAGGGGCTGGCTACACCTTC. It is translated as CASSQRTGAGYTF.

J is TRBJ2-7 and V is TRBV6-1; 12 bases align to TRBD2. The CDR3 contains 16 residues. The germline V gene encodes CDR1 MNHNS and CDR2 SASEGT. J was trimmed by 5 bases and V by 0 bases; bases with no gene match: 5. CDR3 in amino acids: CASSEALAGGHHEQYF. CDR3 DNA: TGTGCCAGCAGTGAAGCCCTAGCGGGAGGGCACCACGAGCAGTACTTC.

This clone has a handful of counts. The chain is built from TRBV13 and TRBJ1-1; TRBD1 agrees at 7 bases. CDR3 length: 15 amino acids. V was clipped by 5 bases and J by 3 bases; unmatched bases: 9. The germline gives CDR1 PRHDT, CDR2 FYEKMQ (reference sequence). CDR3 in DNA: TGTGCCAGCAGCCATCCGGGGACAGCGGACACTGAAGCTTTCTTT. Translated: CASSHPGTADTEAFF.

The chain combines TRBV6-1 with TRBJ1-6; D is unresolved. The ends were cut back, 0 bases at V and 7 bases at J, with 10 bases in the middle. This CDR3 has 15 amino acids. Germline-derived CDR1 and CDR2 are MNHNS and SASEGT. The CDR3 DNA is TGTGCCAGCAGTGAAGCGTGGGGAGGAAATTCACCCCTCCACTTT. Amino acids: CASSEAWGGNSPLHF.

The rearrangement links TRBV5-6 to TRBJ2-3; TRBD2 is a possible D gene (6 bases). Germline V gene data show CDR1 as SGHDT and CDR2 as YYEEEE. Between the trimmed V and J ends, which lost 6 bases and 4 bases, there was a span of 30 bases. The CDR3 spans 19 residues. The CDR3 is CASISSNHGPPGDSDTQYF. The CDR3 bases are TGTGCCAGCATTTCCTCTAATCACGGACCACCGGGAGATTCAGATACGCAGTATTTT.